This T cell receptor beta chain was identified in a study of OX40 agonist ivuxolimab in advanced cancers. The overall study: Across the patients, intravenous ivuxolimab was delivered every 2 weeks at 0.01 to 10 mg/kg. Antecedent anti-PD-1, anti-PD-L1 or anti-CTLA-4 therapy was permissible, with 30% to 50% having received some. Whole-study results and caveats: Low clonal expansion, among the lowest seen, marked partial responders at 0.1-3.0 mg/kg. Expanded peripheral T cell antigen specificity was not determined.

The germline V gene has CDR1 SNHLY and CDR2 FYNNEI. V shed 6 bases and J shed 7 bases, with 22 bases lying between them. The CDR3 has 15 residues. Concerning this clone: Antigen unknown.

Some clones are missing from TCRdb's copy, which holds only in-frame ones; the method was immunoSEQ multiplex PCR. The data hold fewer than 90,000 clones, with roughly nine tenths observed a single time. The V call is TRBV2, the J call TRBJ2-7, with D possibly matching TRBD1 (6 bases). The receptor's source is an adult with an advanced solid tumor such as melanoma, head and neck, liver or kidney cancer. The sequencing used CD4+ or CD8+ T cells sorted from blood, collected in a trial of the OX40 agonist ivuxolimab. The CDR3 region is CASRLLRDIPWEQYF. CDR3 coding DNA: TGTGCCAGCAGACTACTTCGGGACATCCCTTGGGAGCAGTACTTC.